These 10 T cell receptor beta chains share one sample of origin, sequenced in a study of radiation and T cells in renal cell carcinoma. Stated time point: blood 2 weeks post-SBRT. The treatment denotes: 15 Gy SBRT to primary tumor, nephrectomy 4 weeks later. Here immunoSEQ multiplex PCR was the method, and the copy in TCRdb shows in-frame clones only, minus some. The sample records about 150,000 clones, roughly 87% being singletons. Source: blood, taken from a patient whose treatment included radiotherapy and nephrectomy. The receptors were gathered from a woman between 50 and 59 years old with renal cell carcinoma.

The chain has TRBV12-5 and TRBJ1-1; 9 nucleotides agree with TRBD1. J was trimmed by 4 bases and V by 5 bases; bases with no gene match: 11. The germline V gene encodes CDR1 LGHNT and CDR2 FRNRAP. The CDR3 sequence is 16 residues long. The CDR3 DNA is TGTGCTAGTGGTCTAGGGACAGGGAGGTTGGGCACTGAAGCTTTCTTT. This codes for CASGLGTGRLGTEAFF. Supplemented by reference TRBV12-5 and TRBJ1-1, the full variable domain reads DARVTQTPRHKVTEMGQEVTMRCQPILGHNTVFWYRQTMMQGLELLAYFRNRAPLDDSGMPKDRFSAEMPDATLATLKIQPSEPRDSAVYFCASGLGTGRLGTEAFFGQGTRLTVV.

V gene TRBV9 combines with J gene TRBJ1-1; D gene unclear. The CDR3 length is 13 residues. Germline CDR1 SGDLS, CDR2 YYNGEE. V was cut by 0 bases and J by 11 bases, with 14 bases left in between. The CDR3 DNA reads as TGTGCCAGCAGCGTAGGTACATTCGACTCGGCTTTCTTT. Translated: CASSVGTFDSAFF.

V usage is TRBV6-5 and J usage is TRBJ1-3, with D perhaps TRBD1 (5 bases). The V end lost 0 bases, the J end lost 5 bases, and 8 bases lay between the germline ends. The CDR3 runs 14 residues. Germline values: CDR1 MNHEY, CDR2 SVGAGI. CDR3 amino acids: CASSYSGGRNTIYF. In nucleotides, the CDR3 is TGTGCCAGCAGTTACTCGGGGGGTAGAAACACCATATATTTT.

This clone was seen once. The chain recombines TRBV6-5 with TRBJ1-2, with D possibly matching TRBD1 (6 bases). CDR3 length: 13 amino acids. With 2 bases removed from V and 7 bases from J, the gap between germline ends came to 11 bases. Germline V gene sequence: CDR1 MNHEY, CDR2 SVGAGI. This CDR3 reads CASSYRGASGYTF. The CDR3, as DNA: TGTGCCAGCAGTTACCGGGGGGCGAGTGGCTACACCTTC.

The chain recombines TRBV6-1 with TRBJ1-5; D uncertain. The CDR3 runs 13 residues. V lost 4 bases to trimming and J lost 3 bases, with 7 bases between them. Germline CDR1 reads MNHNS; CDR2 reads SASEGT. The CDR3 protein is CASSADFNQPQHF. Written as DNA, the CDR3 is TGTGCCAGCAGTGCAGACTTCAATCAGCCCCAGCATTTT.

The V and J genes are TRBV6-1 and TRBJ2-2; the match to TRBD1 covers 10 bases. CDR1 and CDR2 from the germline V gene are MNHNS and SASEGT. J gave up 4 bases and V 8 bases, and 4 bases lay outside the gene matches. The CDR3 is 14 residues long. Written as DNA, the CDR3 is TGTGCCAGCGGTTGGACAGGGGGCACCGGGGAGCTGTTTTTT. Protein sequence: CASGWTGGTGELFF.

The chain employs TRBV14 and TRBJ2-7; weak D call: TRBD1 (6 bases). The germline V gene encodes CDR1 SGHDN and CDR2 FVKESK. This CDR3 region has 12 residues. Between the trimmed V and J ends, which lost 6 bases and 4 bases, there was a span of 10 bases. CDR3 loop: CASSPTGYEQYF. CDR3 DNA: TGTGCCAGCAGTCCCACAGGGTACGAGCAGTACTTC.

The V gene is TRBV5-5, the J gene TRBJ1-2, with TRBD1 matching 9 bases. The CDR3 is 18 amino acids. J gave up 2 bases and V 4 bases, and 15 bases lay outside the gene matches. The germline V gene encodes CDR1 SGHKS and CDR2 YYEKEE (reference sequence). In DNA, the CDR3 is TGTGCCAGCAGCGAGGGACCGGTCCCCACAGGGGGCAACTATGGCTACACCTTC. Translating gives CASSEGPVPTGGNYGYTF.

The chain recombines TRBV7-2 with TRBJ2-6; D gene uncertain. V was pared by 8 bases and J by 0 bases, with 8 bases between. Germline-derived CDR1 and CDR2 are SGHTA and FQGNSA. This CDR3 is built from 14 residues. The CDR3 region is CASAPDSGANVLTF. DNA for the CDR3: TGTGCCAGCGCCCCAGACTCTGGGGCCAACGTCCTGACTTTC.

The J gene is TRBJ2-7, the V gene TRBV19; D perhaps matches TRBD2 (5 bases). Looked up from germline, CDR1 is LNHDA and CDR2 is SQIVND (reference sequence). The CDR3 spans 13 residues. The V end was cut by 3 bases, the J end by 3 bases, with 9 bases between. The CDR3 here is CASSMGSVYEQYF. The CDR3 nucleotides are TGTGCCAGTAGTATGGGTAGCGTCTACGAGCAGTACTTC.